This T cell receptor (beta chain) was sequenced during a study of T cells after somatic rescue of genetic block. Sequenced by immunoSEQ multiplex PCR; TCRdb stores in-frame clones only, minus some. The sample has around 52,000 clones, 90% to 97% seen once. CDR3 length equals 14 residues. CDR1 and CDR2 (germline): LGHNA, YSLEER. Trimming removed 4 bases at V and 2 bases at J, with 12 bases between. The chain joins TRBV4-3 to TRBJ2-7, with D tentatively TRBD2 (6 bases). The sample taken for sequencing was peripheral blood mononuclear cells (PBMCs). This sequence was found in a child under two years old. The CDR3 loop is CASSLGTGAYEQYF. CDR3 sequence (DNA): TGCGCCAGCAGCCTAGGGACTGGGGCCTACGAGCAGTACTTC.